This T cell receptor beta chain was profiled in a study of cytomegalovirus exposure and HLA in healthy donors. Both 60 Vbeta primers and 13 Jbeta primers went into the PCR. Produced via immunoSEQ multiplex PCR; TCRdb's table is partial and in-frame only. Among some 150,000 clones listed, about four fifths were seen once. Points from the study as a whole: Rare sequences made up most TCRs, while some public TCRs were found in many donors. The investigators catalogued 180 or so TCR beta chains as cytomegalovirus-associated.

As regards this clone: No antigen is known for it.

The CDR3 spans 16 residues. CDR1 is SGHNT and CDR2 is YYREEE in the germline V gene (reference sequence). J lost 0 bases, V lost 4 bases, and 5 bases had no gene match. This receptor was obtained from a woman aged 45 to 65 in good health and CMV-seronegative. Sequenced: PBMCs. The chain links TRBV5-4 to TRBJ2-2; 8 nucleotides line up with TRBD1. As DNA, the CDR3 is TGTGCCAGCAGCGGCACAGGGGGTGCGAACACCGGGGAGCTGTTTTTT. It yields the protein CASSGTGGANTGELFF.